One sample yielded the 9 T cell receptor beta chains listed below, sequenced in a study of blood T cell repertoires in COVID-19. Repertoires were generated with immunoSEQ multiplex PCR, while TCRdb's copy carries only in-frame clones and drops some. The data show a few hundred thousand clones, about 90% seen once. The material sequenced was PBMCs or T cells enriched from blood (not recorded which). Source of these receptors: a woman younger than 35 with acute COVID-19.

The chain employs TRBV7-6 and TRBJ2-2; D remains ambiguous. Per the germline V gene, CDR1 is SGHVS and CDR2 is FNYEAQ. The V end was cut by 3 bases, the J end by 7 bases, with 6 bases between. The CDR3 has 12 residues. The CDR3 nucleotides are TGTGCCAGCAGCTTGTCGTACGGGGAGCTGTTTTTT. Translation gives CASSLSYGELFF.

J is TRBJ2-5 and V is TRBV4-1; TRBD2 matches 8 bases. Germline V CDR1 and CDR2: MGHRA, YSYEKL. Trimming at V came to 1 base and at J to 5 bases, leaving 12 bases not matched to a gene. The CDR3 sequence is 17 residues long. For the CDR3, the DNA is TGCGCCAGCAGCCAAGTAGTCCGGGAGGGCCCCCGCGAGACCCAGTACTTC. Translating gives CASSQVVREGPRETQYF.

The gene calls are TRBV20-1 and TRBJ2-7; tentative D call: TRBD1 (5 bases). Germline CDR1 DFQATT, CDR2 SNEGSKA (reference sequence). This CDR3 comprises 11 residues. The CDR3 DNA reads TGCATGTATTTGCAGGGAAACGAGCAGTACTTC. Its translation: CMYLQGNEQYF.

J is TRBJ2-1 and V is TRBV4-2; 14 nucleotides line up with TRBD2. The V segment lost 7 bases and the J segment 9 bases; nucleotides outside the gene matches: 8. The CDR3 spans 15 residues. Per the germline V gene, CDR1 is LGHNA and CDR2 is YNFKEQ. DNA of the CDR3: TGTGCCAGCACAAACAGACTAGCGGGAGGGGGTGAGCAGTTCTTC. It is translated as CASTNRLAGGGEQFF.

The chain is built from TRBV27 and TRBJ1-1, with D possibly matching TRBD1 (6 bases). The V end was cut by 6 bases, the J end by 6 bases, with 17 bases between. The CDR3 is made up of 14 amino acids. Germline V gene sequence: CDR1 MNHEY, CDR2 SMNVEV (reference sequence). CDR3 region: CASRGWGLGSEAFF. CDR3 bases: TGTGCCAGCAGGGGTTGGGGGCTGGGGTCTGAAGCTTTCTTT.

The chain joins TRBV11-2 to TRBJ1-1; 8 positions agree with TRBD1. V was clipped by 5 bases and J by 0 bases; unmatched bases: 5. CDR1 is SGHAT, CDR2 FQNNGV, per germline. The CDR3 has 15 amino acids. The CDR3 loop reads CASSQRQGMNTEAFF. The CDR3 DNA follows: TGTGCCAGCAGCCAAAGACAGGGGATGAACACTGAAGCTTTCTTT.

The V gene is TRBV9, the J gene TRBJ2-7, with D tentatively TRBD1 (6 bases). The CDR3 spans 12 residues. V was clipped by 0 bases and J by 5 bases, with 6 bases between them. Germline V lookup: CDR1 SGDLS, CDR2 YYNGEE. The DNA for the CDR3 is TGTGCCAGCAGCGTAGGGGGGCACGAGCAGTACTTC. Its protein is CASSVGGHEQYF.

The CDR3 protein is CASSIRGPAGELFF. Here the CDR3 DNA reads TGTGCCAGTAGTATAAGGGGTCCGGCCGGGGAGCTGTTTTTT. V gene TRBV19 combines with J gene TRBJ2-2; a possible D gene is TRBD1 (5 bases). CDR1 and CDR2 from the germline V gene are LNHDA and SQIVND (reference sequence). This CDR3 has 14 residues. Deletions cut 2 bases from V and 6 bases from J, with 10 bases between.

The CDR3, as DNA: TGTGCCAGCAGTTACTCGGGGCCCGAGAATCACTATGGCTACACCTTC. Translated: CASSYSGPENHYGYTF. The chain joins TRBV6-5 to TRBJ1-2; perhaps TRBD1 as D (5 bases). The germline gives CDR1 MNHEY, CDR2 SVGAGI. There are 16 residues in the CDR3. V was pared by 0 bases and J by 3 bases, with 14 bases between.